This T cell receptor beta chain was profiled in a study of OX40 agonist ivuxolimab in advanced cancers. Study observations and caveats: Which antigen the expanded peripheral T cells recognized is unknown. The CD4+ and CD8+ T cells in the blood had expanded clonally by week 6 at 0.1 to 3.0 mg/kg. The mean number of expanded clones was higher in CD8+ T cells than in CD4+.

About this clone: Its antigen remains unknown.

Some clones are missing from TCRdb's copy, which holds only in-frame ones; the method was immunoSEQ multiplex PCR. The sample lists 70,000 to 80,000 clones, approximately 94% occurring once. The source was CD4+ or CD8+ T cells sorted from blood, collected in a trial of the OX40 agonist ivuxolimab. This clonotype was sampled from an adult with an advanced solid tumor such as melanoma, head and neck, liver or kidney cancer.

For the CDR3, the DNA is TGTGCCAGCAGTTTATGGCAGAACACTGAAGCTTTCTTT. This codes for CASSLWQNTEAFF. The J gene is TRBJ1-1, the V gene TRBV27; D is unclear. There are 13 residues in the CDR3. Deletions cut 1 base from V and 1 base from J, with 4 bases between. Germline CDR1 MNHEY, CDR2 SMNVEV (reference sequence).